What follows are 26 T cell receptor beta chains derived from one specimen sequenced in a study of shared clonotypes between healthy human individuals. Assay: immunoSEQ multiplex PCR; the TCRdb copy retains only in-frame clones and omits some. The sample lists around 480,000 clones, 60% to 80% occurring once. Sequenced material: PBMCs. These receptors all come from a woman aged 40 to 49 in good health. Some clones in this sample may be carry-over from other donors' samples.

The J gene is TRBJ1-2, the V gene TRBV7-9, with TRBD1 matching over 7 bases. J was trimmed by 9 bases and V by 0 bases; bases with no gene match: 7. Germline CDR1 reads SEHNR; CDR2 reads FQNEAQ (reference sequence). The CDR3 length is 14 residues. The CDR3 loop is CASSLAAEGASYTF. The CDR3, as DNA: TGTGCCAGCAGCTTAGCGGCCGAGGGGGCCAGCTACACCTTC.

This chain links TRBV7-2 with TRBJ2-3; 11 nucleotides align to TRBD2. Germline lookup yields CDR1 SGHTA and CDR2 FQGNSA. The CDR3 totals 16 residues. V shed 1 base and J 5 bases; nucleotides not matched to a gene: 5. In nucleotides, the CDR3 is TGTGCCAGCAGCTTAGGATTAGCGGGAGGGATAGATACGCAGTATTTT. Translating gives CASSLGLAGGIDTQYF.

This clone has ten or more counts. CDR3 DNA: TGCGCCAGCAGCTTGGGTCCCGGGACTAGCGGGAAAGGGGAGCAGTTCTTC. Translated: CASSLGPGTSGKGEQFF. J is TRBJ2-1 and V is TRBV5-1, with 13 bases identical to TRBD2. Germline values: CDR1 SGHRS, CDR2 YFSETQ. V was clipped by 0 bases and J by 10 bases; unmatched bases: 10. This CDR3 contains 17 residues.

This clone is a singleton in its sample. This sequence joins TRBV7-3 and TRBJ2-1, with D hard to call. This CDR3 has 15 amino acids. Germline CDR1 and CDR2: SGHTA and FQGTGA. V lost 0 bases, J lost 9 bases, and 15 bases lay in between. The chain's CDR3 is CASSLTGLGRGEQFF. CDR3 coding DNA: TGTGCCAGCAGCTTAACTGGCCTAGGTCGCGGTGAGCAGTTCTTC. Full variable domain (remainder filled in from reference TRBV7-3 and TRBJ2-1): GAGVSQTPSNKVTEKGKYVELRCDPISGHTALYWYRQSLGQGPEFLIYFQGTGAADDSGLPNDRFFAVRPEGSVSTLKIQRTERGDSAVYLCASSLTGLGRGEQFFGPGTRLTVL.

The rearrangement joins TRBV2 to TRBJ2-1, with TRBD2 identical over 9 bases. Germline CDR1 reads SNHLY; CDR2 reads FYNNEI. CDR3 length: 15 residues. J lost 0 bases, V lost 8 bases, and 5 bases had no gene match. The CDR3 sequence: CASETTSGSYNEQFF. The CDR3 DNA reads as TGTGCCAGCGAGACGACTAGCGGCTCCTACAATGAGCAGTTCTTC.

CDR3 sequence (DNA): TGTGCCAGTAGTTTTCAGTGGGCTGACGGATACGAGCAGTACTTC. It codes for CASSFQWADGYEQYF. The chain joins TRBV19 to TRBJ2-7, with D unclear. V lost 5 bases and J lost 4, with 18 bases in between. Germline CDR1 LNHDA, CDR2 SQIVND (reference sequence). There are 15 residues in the CDR3.

The chain combines TRBV11-2 with TRBJ2-7; 7 positions agree with TRBD1. This CDR3 contains 14 residues. The junction had 5 bases not matched to a gene; V was cut back by 0 bases and J by 6 bases. Germline V gene sequence: CDR1 SGHAT, CDR2 FQNNGV. This CDR3 is CASSLDRSGGEQYF. The CDR3 DNA reads as TGTGCCAGCAGCTTAGATCGGTCAGGGGGCGAGCAGTACTTC. The entire variable domain, with the rest obtained from reference TRBV11-2 and TRBJ2-7, is as follows: EAGVAQSPRYKIIEKRQSVAFWCNPISGHATLYWYQQILGQGPKLLIQFQNNGVVDDSQLPKDRFSAERLKGVDSTLKIQPAKLEDSAVYLCASSLDRSGGEQYFGPGTRLTVT.

The chain carries TRBV30 and TRBJ2-7, with D maybe TRBD1 (5 bases). The ends were cut back, 3 bases at V and 2 bases at J, with 5 bases in the middle. CDR3 length: 11 residues. Germline CDR1 GTSNPN, CDR2 SVGIG (reference sequence). The CDR3 reads CAWRDTYEQYF. In DNA, the CDR3 is TGTGCCTGGAGGGACACCTACGAGCAGTACTTC.

This clone was seen once. As DNA, the CDR3 is TGTGCCAGCAGTTTATTTGGGACAAACTCCTACGAGCAGTACTTC. Its translation: CASSLFGTNSYEQYF. The chain recombines TRBV27 with TRBJ2-7; D is possibly TRBD1 (6 bases). Germline V CDR1 and CDR2: MNHEY, SMNVEV (reference sequence). Trimming cost V 1 base and J 0 bases, with 10 bases left between them. The CDR3 consists of 15 residues.

This chain links TRBV5-6 with TRBJ1-1; D is ambiguous. Trimming left V 5 bases short and J 6 bases short, with 17 bases between. Germline V gene lookup returns CDR1 SGHDT and CDR2 YYEEEE. The CDR3 contains 14 residues. As DNA, the CDR3 is TGTGCCAGCAGTCTATTGAGCGGTTTCTCTGAAGCTTTCTTT. Its protein is CASSLLSGFSEAFF.

The chain has TRBV20-1 and TRBJ2-7; no clear D gene. The V end was cut by 5 bases, the J end by 6 bases, with 11 bases between. Germline V gives CDR1 DFQATT, CDR2 SNEGSKA (reference sequence). This CDR3 is 11 amino acids long. The CDR3, as DNA: TGCAGTGCTCCTTCGATTGGCGAGCAGTACTTC. Protein: CSAPSIGEQYF.

This chain connects TRBV19 to TRBJ2-3, with D unresolved. Trimming removed 5 bases at V and 0 bases at J, with 9 bases between. Germline CDR1 and CDR2: LNHDA and SQIVND (reference sequence). This CDR3 spans 14 amino acids. CDR3 sequence reads: CASSFVASTDTQYF. The CDR3 DNA follows: TGTGCCAGTAGTTTCGTTGCTAGCACAGATACGCAGTATTTT.

The genes are TRBV7-8 and TRBJ2-1; no clear D. Per germline, CDR1 SGHVS and CDR2 FQNEAQ. Trimming stripped 6 bases from V and 0 bases from J, with 15 bases between. The length of the CDR3 is 16 residues. CDR3 residues: CASSSLPTSSYNEQFF. The CDR3 nucleotides are TGTGCCAGCAGTTCTTTACCTACCAGCTCCTACAATGAGCAGTTCTTC. Full variable domain (outside the CDR3, taken from reference TRBV7-8 and TRBJ2-1): GAGVSQSPRYKVAKRGQDVALRCDPISGHVSLFWYQQALGQGPEFLTYFQNEAQLDKSGLPSDRFFAERPEGSVSTLKIQRTQQEDSAVYLCASSSLPTSSYNEQFFGPGTRLTVL.

The gene calls are TRBV5-1 and TRBJ2-7, with D uncertain. There are 16 residues in the CDR3. Deletions cut 0 bases from V and 2 bases from J, with 15 bases between. Germline V gene data show CDR1 as SGHRS and CDR2 as YFSETQ. CDR3 coding DNA: TGCGCCAGCAGCTTGGAGGTCCCCGGCCCAGCCTACGAGCAGTACTTC. It yields the protein CASSLEVPGPAYEQYF.

This clone showed up just once. This chain connects TRBV29-1 to TRBJ2-5, with 9 bases aligning to TRBD2. Trimming took 7 bases from V and 2 from J; bases not matched to a gene: 5. CDR1 and CDR2 (germline): SQVTM, ANQGSEA. The length of the CDR3 is 13 residues. The CDR3 DNA reads TGCAGCGCCTTAACTAGCGGGCAAGAGACCCAGTACTTC. It codes for CSALTSGQETQYF.

This clone was seen ten or more times. The chain joins TRBV29-1 to TRBJ2-7; maybe TRBD1 (5 bases). This CDR3 is 15 amino acids long. Germline CDR1 and CDR2: SQVTM and ANQGSEA. Trimming took off 2 bases at V and 0 bases at J, with 14 bases between the two ends. This CDR3 is CSVERVGAASYEQYF. CDR3 sequence (DNA): TGCAGCGTTGAAAGGGTAGGGGCCGCCTCCTACGAGCAGTACTTC.

The V and J genes are TRBV2 and TRBJ2-2; possible D gene TRBD1, 5 bases. Trimming shortened V by 4 bases and J by 1 base, and 10 bases separated the two germline ends. There are 15 residues in the CDR3. From germline, CDR1 is SNHLY and CDR2 FYNNEI. CDR3 nucleotide sequence: TGTGCCAGCAGTGTGTTTCAGGGGAACACCGGGGAGCTGTTTTTT. The encoded protein is CASSVFQGNTGELFF.

The rearrangement links TRBV27 to TRBJ2-3; 7 bases are a match to TRBD1. Germline lookup yields CDR1 MNHEY and CDR2 SMNVEV (reference sequence). The V and J ends lost 7 bases and 2 bases, in that order; junction bases with no gene match: 15. CDR3 length: 17 amino acids. This CDR3 reads CASTSGGWWGSTDTQYF. CDR3 DNA: TGTGCCAGCACTTCAGGGGGATGGTGGGGTTCCACAGATACGCAGTATTTT.

V gene TRBV7-3 combines with J gene TRBJ2-1, with D perhaps TRBD2 (6 bases). Germline CDR1 SGHTA, CDR2 FQGTGA. The CDR3 loop spans 16 amino acids. V shed 4 bases and J shed 5 bases, with 18 bases lying between them. CDR3 bases: TGTGCCAGCAGCTCCCAAACTCTAGCGACCCACAATGAGCAGTTCTTC. Translating gives CASSSQTLATHNEQFF. The full variable domain, in which reference TRBV7-3 and TRBJ2-1 provide the parts outside the CDR3, is GAGVSQTPSNKVTEKGKYVELRCDPISGHTALYWYRQSLGQGPEFLIYFQGTGAADDSGLPNDRFFAVRPEGSVSTLKIQRTERGDSAVYLCASSSQTLATHNEQFFGPGTRLTVL.

The chain uses TRBV30 and TRBJ1-2; D is unclear. The CDR3 spans 14 residues. Germline CDR1 is GTSNPN and CDR2 is SVGIG (reference sequence). V was clipped by 3 bases and J by 1 base, with 12 bases between them. The chain's CDR3 is CAWSEGFDNYGYTF. The CDR3 DNA reads TGTGCCTGGAGCGAGGGCTTCGATAACTATGGCTACACCTTC.

This clone was counted once. V gene TRBV28 combines with J gene TRBJ2-7; 7 nucleotides line up with TRBD2. Germline CDR1 reads MDHEN; CDR2 reads SYDVKM. The CDR3 is 17 residues long. V dropped 5 bases and J dropped 3; count of bases not matched to a gene: 16. The CDR3 sequence is CASSTPRSGESYYEQYF. In DNA, the CDR3 is TGTGCCAGCAGTACCCCTCGCAGCGGGGAGTCCTACTACGAGCAGTACTTC.

Here the CDR3 reads CASSARDRGHTGELFF. The CDR3 DNA is TGTGCCAGCAGCGCCCGGGACAGGGGGCACACCGGGGAGCTGTTTTTT. The chain is built from TRBV7-8 and TRBJ2-2; 12 bases map to TRBD1. J gave up 3 bases and V 5 bases, and 4 bases lay outside the gene matches. This CDR3 spans 16 amino acids. Germline CDR1 SGHVS, CDR2 FQNEAQ.

CDR3 sequence: CASSQGRGAPYEQYF. The CDR3 region has the DNA TGCGCCAGCAGCCAAGGCCGCGGGGCCCCCTACGAGCAGTACTTC. This chain joins TRBV4-1 and TRBJ2-7; possibly TRBD2 for D (6 bases). V gave up 1 base and J gave up 2 bases, with 12 bases separating them. The germline V gene has CDR1 MGHRA and CDR2 YSYEKL. The CDR3 extends over 15 amino acids.

This clone has a single count. The genes are TRBV15 and TRBJ1-1; 8 nucleotides line up with TRBD1. CDR1 and CDR2 from the germline V gene are LNHNV and YYDKDF (reference sequence). V lost 5 bases and J lost 5; bases outside the gene matches: 7. The CDR3 spans 14 residues. CDR3 nucleotide sequence: TGTGCCACCAGCCCCCGGACAGGGAGGACTGAAGCTTTCTTT. Its translation is CATSPRTGRTEAFF.

This clone was counted only a few times. The CDR3 DNA follows: TGTGCCAGCAGCTCGGACAGAAAGGGCACTGAAGCTTTCTTT. It yields the protein CASSSDRKGTEAFF. The gene calls are TRBV7-9 and TRBJ1-1, with D possibly being TRBD1 (6 bases). The CDR3 runs 14 residues. Per germline, CDR1 SEHNR and CDR2 FQNEAQ (reference sequence). Trimming pared 4 bases from V and 4 bases from J, leaving 13 bases between. The full variable domain, its missing parts supplied by reference TRBV7-9 and TRBJ1-1, is DTGVSQNPRHKITKRGQNVTFRCDPISEHNRLYWYRQTLGQGPEFLTYFQNEAQLEKSRLLSDRFSAERPKGSFSTLEIQRTEQGDSAMYLCASSSDRKGTEAFFGQGTRLTVV.

The chain carries TRBV9 and TRBJ2-3, with 8 bases aligning to TRBD2. Germline trimming cut 1 base from V and 5 bases from J; bases unmatched to any gene: 6. The CDR3 is 15 amino acids. Germline loops: CDR1 SGDLS, CDR2 YYNGEE. The CDR3 spells CASSVSGSGGDTQYF. CDR3 sequence (DNA): TGTGCCAGCAGCGTAAGCGGGAGTGGTGGAGATACGCAGTATTTT.